One and the same sample provided the 5 T cell receptor beta chains below, sequenced in a study of blood T cell repertoires in COVID-19. Clones were sequenced by immunoSEQ multiplex PCR, and TCRdb holds only the in-frame ones, with some missing. The data show 200,000 to 250,000 clones, about four fifths seen once. Source material: PBMCs or T cells enriched from blood (not recorded which). The receptors shown here come from a woman between 35 and 50 years old who had recovered from COVID-19.

The chain has TRBV7-2 and TRBJ2-2; 11 nucleotides line up with TRBD2. Germline-derived CDR1 and CDR2 are SGHTA and FQGNSA. The V and J ends lost 1 base and 1 base, in that order; junction bases with no gene match: 5. The CDR3 has 18 residues. CDR3 amino acids: CASSLVTLAGGNTGELFF. The DNA for the CDR3 is TGTGCCAGCAGCTTAGTGACCCTAGCGGGAGGGAACACCGGGGAGCTGTTTTTT.

This clone was counted between two and nine times. The chain employs TRBV18 and TRBJ1-1, with 8 bases identical to TRBD1. The germline CDR1 and CDR2 sequences are KGHSH and LQKENI. J gave up 0 bases and V 4 bases, and 1 base lay outside the gene matches. This CDR3 contains 14 residues. CDR3 DNA: TGTGCCAGCTCACTGACAGGGGTGAACACTGAAGCTTTCTTT. Amino acids: CASSLTGVNTEAFF.

This chain uses TRBV27 with TRBJ2-2; 10 bases line up with TRBD2. With V trimmed by 5 bases and J by 7 bases, 22 bases remained unmatched. The CDR3 loop spans 20 amino acids. CDR1 MNHEY and CDR2 SMNVEV come from the germline V gene (reference sequence). The CDR3 nucleotides are TGTGCCAGCAGTCGGGACAGGTCTAAGGCTAGCGGGAGCCTCGGCGGGGAGCTGTTTTTT. This gives the protein CASSRDRSKASGSLGGELFF.

The CDR3 DNA reads as TGTGCCAGCAGCTTAGGGAGCGGACCTCCCCACAATGAGCAGTTCTTC. Its translation: CASSLGSGPPHNEQFF. The chain links TRBV7-3 to TRBJ2-1, with TRBD2 as a possible D gene (5 bases). V lost 2 bases, J lost 5 bases, and 16 bases lay in between. This CDR3 contains 16 residues. In germline, CDR1 is SGHTA, CDR2 FQGTGA.

The chain has TRBV5-4 and TRBJ2-2; 7 bases align to TRBD1. V lost 0 bases, J lost 3 bases, and 8 bases stayed unmatched. The CDR3 is 17 amino acids. Germline-derived CDR1 and CDR2 are SGHNT and YYREEE (reference sequence). As DNA, the CDR3 is TGTGCCAGCAGCTTGGATTGGGGACAGACTTACACCGGGGAGCTGTTTTTT. Encoded protein: CASSLDWGQTYTGELFF.